This T cell receptor (beta chain) was recorded in a study of shared clonotypes between healthy human individuals. Study-level results: Naive subsets usually exceeded memory subsets in estimated richness.

Clones were sequenced by immunoSEQ multiplex PCR, and TCRdb holds only the in-frame ones, with some missing. The sample includes some 2,000,000 clones, 85% to 95% of them seen just once. Trimming shortened V by 5 bases and J by 1 base, and 12 bases separated the two germline ends. The CDR3 loop spans 14 amino acids. The germline V gene has CDR1 SGHVS and CDR2 FNYEAQ. Comments on this clone: Its specificity is not known.

Sequenced sample: naive CD4+ T cells sorted from blood. As to subset: CD45RA+ positively selected. The chain links TRBV7-6 to TRBJ2-7; TRBD1 might be the D (6 bases). The clonotype comes from a man between 18 and 29 years old in good health. The CDR3 spells CASSDKQGSYEQYF. The CDR3 DNA reads TGTGCCAGCAGCGACAAACAGGGTTCCTACGAGCAGTACTTC. The full variable domain, in which reference TRBV7-6 and TRBJ2-7 provide the parts outside the CDR3, is GAGVSQSPRYKVTKRGQDVALRCDPISGHVSLYWYRQALGQGPEFLTYFNYEAQQDKSGLPNDRFSAERPEGSISTLTIQRTEQRDSAMYRCASSDKQGSYEQYFGPGTRLTVT.